This entry describes one T cell receptor (beta chain). This sample is drawn from a study of blood T cell repertoires in COVID-19. In the source study's methods: By means of reference gene primer amplification, nucleated cell counts were estimated. The table came from immunoSEQ multiplex PCR; TCRdb's copy has only in-frame clones and leaves some out. Clone size and V and J calls were adopted from that table, with D and trimming inferred from the DNA. Of approximately 230,000 clones in the sample, 82% were seen once. The CDR3 has 16 residues. CDR1 is LGHDT and CDR2 is YNNKEL in the germline V gene (reference sequence). V lost 4 bases and J lost 10; bases outside the gene matches: 8.

This TCR came from a man aged 40-55 years who had recovered from COVID-19. Sequencing was done on a sample of PBMCs or T cells enriched from blood (not recorded which). The chain has TRBV3-1 (or the pseudogene TRBV3-2) and TRBJ2-1; 15 nucleotides line up with TRBD2. CDR3 sequence reads: CASSRTSGRADGEQFF. CDR3 nucleotide sequence: TGTGCCAGCAGCCGGACTAGCGGGAGGGCCGATGGGGAGCAGTTCTTC.